This T cell receptor beta chain was found in a study of blood T cells in healthy people across ages. General observations from the study: Greater diversity and more naive CD4+ cells were seen in long-lived donors than in aged donors.

This clonotype has just a few counts. Its antigen is still unknown. Primed by a sample-barcoded 5' primer and a J-beta primer mix, a second PCR proceeded for 7 to 11 cycles. MiXCR, run by TCRdb on the 5' RACE reads, gives a single entry per CDR3 protein. The repertoire includes over 500,000 distinct CDR3 sequences, about 29% of them detected once, and approximately 3.7% sits in the top ten. These data were also filed under a second study, of T cells of mothers and their children.

The sequencing sample was made of blood. The origin of this receptor is a boy between 2 and 10 years old in good health.

CDR3 DNA sequence: TGTGCCAGCAGCCGACTCGGGCAGGGGGAAGAGACCCAGTACTTC. Protein sequence: CASSRLGQGEETQYF. This chain connects TRBV7-2 to TRBJ2-5, with 7 bases identical to TRBD1. The CDR3 runs to 15 residues. Trimming removed 5 bases from V and 3 bases from J; junction bases left unmatched: 9. Germline CDR1 and CDR2: SGHTA and FQGNSA.